A single sample is the source of the 21 T cell receptor beta chains below, sequenced in a study of radiation and T cells in renal cell carcinoma. Measured with immunoSEQ multiplex PCR; TCRdb has only the in-frame clones, and not every one. The repertoire holds approximately 90,000 clones, with approximately 86% as singletons. Time point defined: baseline pretreatment blood. Treatment given: 15 Gy SBRT to primary tumor, nephrectomy 4 weeks later. The starting material was blood, obtained from a patient whose treatment included radiotherapy and nephrectomy. The receptors shown here come from a man aged 45-60 years with renal cell carcinoma.

The J gene is TRBJ2-1, the V gene TRBV11-3; D remains ambiguous. The V and J ends lost 1 base and 6 bases respectively, with 10 bases between them. From germline, CDR1 is SGHNT and CDR2 YENEEA. This CDR3 has 14 amino acids. The chain's CDR3 is CASSLGMRLNEQFF. CDR3 nucleotide sequence: TGTGCCAGCAGCTTAGGGATGCGGCTCAATGAGCAGTTCTTC.

The V call is TRBV18, the J call TRBJ1-1; maybe TRBD1 (5 bases). The CDR3 has 14 amino acids. V was cut by 5 bases and J by 0 bases, with 10 bases left in between. CDR1 is KGHSH and CDR2 is LQKENI in the germline V gene. CDR3 in amino acids: CASSVGVLNTEAFF. DNA of the CDR3: TGTGCCAGCTCAGTAGGGGTCCTGAACACTGAAGCTTTCTTT. The full variable domain, in which reference TRBV18 and TRBJ1-1 provide the parts outside the CDR3, is NAGVMQNPRHLVRRRGQEARLRCSPMKGHSHVYWYRQLPEEGLKFMVYLQKENIIDESGMPKERFSAEFPKEGPSILRIQQVVRGDSAAYFCASSVGVLNTEAFFGQGTRLTVV.

This chain joins TRBV29-1 and TRBJ2-5; 9 bases are a match to TRBD1. Losses at the gene ends were 6 bases for V and 2 bases for J; bases not matched to a gene: 10. Germline CDR1 reads SQVTM; CDR2 reads ANQGSEA. The length of the CDR3 is 15 residues. In DNA, the CDR3 is TGCAGCGTCGCTACAGGGGGCCGAGGGCAAGAGACCCAGTACTTC. Residues: CSVATGGRGQETQYF. The variable domain in full, with the rest retrieved from reference TRBV29-1 and TRBJ2-5, is SAVISQKPSRDICQRGTSLTIQCQVDSQVTMMFWYRQQPGQSLTLIATANQGSEATYESGFVIDKFPISRPNLTFSTLTVSNMSPEDSSIYLCSVATGGRGQETQYFGPGTRLLVL.

This clone was picked up one time. The rearrangement joins TRBV5-1 to TRBJ1-2; unclear D gene. V was clipped by 4 bases and J by 2 bases, with 12 bases between them. CDR3 size: 14 residues. Germline values: CDR1 SGHRS, CDR2 YFSETQ. The CDR3, as DNA: TGCGCCAGCAGCCCTCGGACGGAAAACTATGGCTACACCTTC. Translation gives CASSPRTENYGYTF.

The chain links TRBV7-9 to TRBJ1-1, with 7 positions matching TRBD1. Germline CDR1 SEHNR, CDR2 FQNEAQ (reference sequence). V gave up 1 base and J gave up 4 bases; unmatched junction bases: 12. The CDR3 is made up of 17 amino acids. The CDR3 sequence is CASSLVKGQGGSTEAFF. The CDR3 bases are TGTGCCAGCAGCTTAGTGAAGGGGCAGGGGGGAAGCACTGAAGCTTTCTTT.

In this sample, this clone turned up a few times. The chain has TRBV6-1 and TRBJ1-5, with unresolved D. The germline V and J ends were trimmed by 3 bases and 7 bases, with 10 bases remaining between them. This CDR3 contains 13 residues. CDR1 is MNHNS, CDR2 SASEGT, per germline. In DNA, the CDR3 is TGTGCCAGCAGTGACGACATGGACCAGCCCCAGCATTTT. Protein sequence: CASSDDMDQPQHF.

This chain joins TRBV11-3 and TRBJ2-7; D unresolved. CDR1 SGHNT and CDR2 YENEEA come from the germline V gene. The CDR3 consists of 13 residues. Trimming left V 4 bases short and J 2 bases short, with 9 bases between. This CDR3 is CASSSKPPYEQYF. Here the CDR3 DNA reads TGTGCCAGCAGCTCCAAACCACCCTACGAGCAGTACTTC. Full variable domain (missing parts from reference TRBV11-3 and TRBJ2-7): EAGVVQSPRYKIIEKKQPVAFWCNPISGHNTLYWYLQNLGQGPELLIRYENEEAVDDSQLPKDRFSAERLKGVDSTLKIQPAELGDSAVYLCASSSKPPYEQYFGPGTRLTVT.

V and J are TRBV4-1 and TRBJ1-4; 9 bases fit TRBD1. Germline loops: CDR1 MGHRA, CDR2 YSYEKL. The CDR3 has 16 residues. J lost 6 bases, V lost 0 bases, and 5 bases had no gene match. This CDR3 is CASSQDRGQGDEKLFF. For the CDR3, the DNA is TGCGCCAGCAGCCAAGATCGGGGACAGGGCGATGAAAAACTGTTTTTT.

The V gene is TRBV19, the J gene TRBJ2-7; D unresolved. The V gene's germline CDR1 is LNHDA and CDR2 SQIVND (reference sequence). The V end was cut by 3 bases, the J end by 2 bases, with 11 bases between. The CDR3 is 14 amino acids. The CDR3 nucleotides read TGTGCCAGTAGTATGCGGTCAGGACCCTACGAGCAGTACTTC. Translated, it gives CASSMRSGPYEQYF. Full variable domain (missing parts from reference TRBV19 and TRBJ2-7): DGGITQSPKYLFRKEGQNVTLSCEQNLNHDAMYWYRQDPGQGLRLIYYSQIVNDFQKGDIAEGYSVSREKKESFPLTVTSAQKNPTAFYLCASSMRSGPYEQYFGPGTRLTVT.

The chain employs TRBV19 and TRBJ2-4, with 7 positions matching TRBD1. This CDR3 spans 20 amino acids. Germline lookup yields CDR1 LNHDA and CDR2 SQIVND (reference sequence). The V segment lost 4 bases and the J segment 2 bases; nucleotides outside the gene matches: 20. This CDR3 is CASSTPPGLGTDGPKNIQYF. CDR3 sequence (DNA): TGTGCCAGTAGTACCCCACCGGGATTGGGGACAGATGGGCCCAAAAACATTCAGTACTTC.

The V gene is TRBV6-5, the J gene TRBJ1-2; 8 bases are a match to TRBD1. Germline CDR1 MNHEY, CDR2 SVGAGI. The ends lost 5 bases at V and 4 bases at J; junction bases unmatched: 6. The CDR3 totals 14 residues. The CDR3 sequence is CASSGRGTGYGYTF. The CDR3 DNA sequence: TGTGCCAGCAGTGGGCGGGGGACAGGCTATGGCTACACCTTC.

V and J are TRBV5-4 and TRBJ2-1; 7 bases map to TRBD2. CDR1 SGHNT and CDR2 YYREEE come from the germline V gene (reference sequence). The CDR3 loop spans 15 amino acids. Trimming cost V 0 bases and J 4 bases; bases outside gene matches: 4. This chain's CDR3 is CASSLASGHYNEQFF. CDR3 coding DNA: TGTGCCAGCAGCTTGGCTAGCGGCCATTACAATGAGCAGTTCTTC.

This clone was found once. V is TRBV19 and J is TRBJ2-5; 8 bases match TRBD1. The J segment lost 5 bases and the V segment lost 0 bases, leaving 8 bases of the junction unmatched. Per the germline V gene, CDR1 is LNHDA and CDR2 is SQIVND (reference sequence). This CDR3 comprises 16 residues. The CDR3, as DNA: TGTGCCAGTAGTATAGAAGACAGGGGTCCGCGGGAGACCCAGTACTTC. Translating gives CASSIEDRGPRETQYF.

The chain employs TRBV7-2 and TRBJ1-3, with TRBD1 matching 7 bases. This CDR3 is 14 amino acids long. Germline values: CDR1 SGHTA, CDR2 FQGNSA. With 5 bases clipped from V and 2 bases from J, the junction kept 3 bases outside the gene matches. The CDR3 loop is CASSRQGPGNTIYF. CDR3 coding DNA: TGTGCCAGCAGCCGACAGGGTCCTGGAAACACCATATATTTT.

This CDR3 reads CASSLQTSGLGPQYF. CDR3 in DNA: TGTGCCAGCAGCCTACAGACTAGCGGATTGGGTCCGCAGTATTTT. The chain joins TRBV7-3 to TRBJ2-3, with TRBD2 matching 9 bases. With V trimmed by 5 bases and J by 10 bases, 13 bases remained unmatched. The CDR3 has 15 residues. From germline, CDR1 is SGHTA and CDR2 FQGTGA.

The chain employs TRBV7-2 and TRBJ2-6; 9 nucleotides align to TRBD1. Germline assignment: CDR1 SGHTA and CDR2 FQGNSA. The CDR3 runs 18 residues. J was trimmed by 0 bases and V by 2 bases; bases with no gene match: 5. CDR3 DNA: TGTGCCAGCAGCTTATGGGGGACAGGGTACTCTGGGGCCAACGTCCTGACTTTC. The encoded protein is CASSLWGTGYSGANVLTF.

The chain couples TRBV28 to TRBJ2-7; perhaps TRBD1 as D (5 bases). Trimming removed 7 bases from V and 5 bases from J, with 18 bases in between. Per the germline V gene, CDR1 is MDHEN and CDR2 is SYDVKM. The CDR3 runs to 14 residues. The CDR3 DNA reads TGTGCCAGCATCTGGGCAGGGAATTCCCACGAGCAGTACTTC. This translates into CASIWAGNSHEQYF.

This clone was picked up one time. The chain combines TRBV5-1 with TRBJ2-3; tentatively, D is TRBD1 or TRBD2 (5 bases each). The CDR3 has 15 amino acids. Trimming took 4 bases from V and 4 from J, leaving 16 bases between them. Germline V gene lookup returns CDR1 SGHRS and CDR2 YFSETQ. The CDR3 DNA sequence: TGCGCCAGCAGCCCGGGCCGGGGCGGCTCAGATACGCAGTATTTT. Translation gives CASSPGRGGSDTQYF.

The V gene is TRBV30, the J gene TRBJ2-3; D may be TRBD1 (6 bases). The germline V gene encodes CDR1 GTSNPN and CDR2 SVGIG (reference sequence). V gave up 0 bases and J gave up 0 bases, with 7 bases separating them. There are 14 residues in the CDR3. The CDR3 DNA is TGTGCCTGGAGTGTACAGGGTAGCACAGATACGCAGTATTTT. This translates into CAWSVQGSTDTQYF.

The V gene is TRBV2, the J gene TRBJ2-7; D gene ambiguous. V was pared by 4 bases and J by 5 bases, with 3 bases between. Germline CDR1 reads SNHLY; CDR2 reads FYNNEI. The CDR3 length is 10 residues. CDR3 residues: CASSVDEQYF. CDR3 coding DNA: TGTGCCAGCAGTGTTGACGAGCAGTACTTC.

The rearrangement uses TRBV15 and TRBJ2-7; the match to TRBD1 covers 9 bases. This CDR3 spans 15 amino acids. V lost 1 base and J lost 7; bases outside the gene matches: 8. Germline V gene sequence: CDR1 LNHNV, CDR2 YYDKDF (reference sequence). The CDR3 nucleotides are TGTGCCACCAGCAGAGGAGGGACAGGGCGCGGAGAGCAGTACTTC. Its protein is CATSRGGTGRGEQYF.